Detailed here is one T cell receptor (beta chain). Its antigen is currently not known. No clone much larger than this one lies a single base away; base qualities are absent. This entry comes from a study of beta chain features in type 1 diabetes (dated by TCRdb to about 2018). Regarding the complete study: Mean age, gender distribution, total cell number and subset yield were not different between patients and healthy donors. A total of 107,917,701 sorted cells were examined across all samples, and the number of cells per subset was strongly correlated with RNA yield. The study compared the TCRB repertoires of sorted circulating CD4+ T cell subsets in recently diagnosed type 1 diabetes patients with those in matched healthy donors. Regulatory and stem cell-like memory subsets were isolated from only 8 patients and roughly 8 healthy donors, whereas naive and central memory subsets came from all 30 or so donors.

Summary of the overall study and its limitations: Naive, central memory and regulatory TCRB repertoires appeared more similar among patients than among healthy donors. Shorter templates might have been favored by PCR, but patient and control samples were amplified and corrected together, so both groups would have been affected equally by any skew. In all four CD4+ subsets, TCRB CDR3 length was moderately but significantly shorter in type 1 diabetes patients. At VDJ recombination sites, patients with type 1 diabetes made fewer insertions and deleted more nucleotides, a pattern implying thymic rearrangement abnormalities. Sequencing cDNA rather than genomic DNA could over-represent highly expressing activated cells, although activation and CD3 levels did not differ between groups. Because the HLA sub-analyses included only small numbers of individuals, any influence of HLA type on TCRB rearrangement was left unresolved.

Inclusive of the bounding cysteine and phenylalanine, the CDR3 is 14 residues long. Only the CDR3 DNA stays, 42 bases, in frame from base 1. CDR1 SNHLY and CDR2 FYNNEI were looked up in the germline V gene. V loses 7 bases at its end and J loses 1 base; junction bases beyond the gene matches: 4. The High Capacity cDNA Reverse Transcription Kit was used to reverse transcribe all of the isolated RNA, meaning that expressed TCRB transcripts were what got sequenced. Naive, central memory and regulatory T cell samples underwent deep immunoSEQ sequencing, averaging around 3.6 million total reads per sample. Sorted cells were lysed in RLT buffer, and RNA was extracted using DNase-treated RNeasy Micro or Mini kits according to cell number. To prevent cross-contamination, each cell subset was processed individually, whereas patient and healthy donor samples were processed jointly. Using the immunoSEQ multiplex PCR, TCRB sequences were amplified from cDNA into 87-bp fragments spanning the CDR3 region. Sequencing of the amplicons was performed on the Illumina HiSeq platform. In the paper's pipeline: PCR bias was corrected computationally using synthetic template baselines, and reads within Hamming distance 2 were collapsed, with unmergeable singletons discarded. Reads were aligned against IMGT to assign V, D and J genes, CDR3 length and insertions or deletions at six rearrangement sites. Within each subset, clonotype counts were normalized to the number of sorted cells before true diversity and Gini coefficients were calculated with the tcR R package. The overlap coefficient, calculated on TCRB nucleotide sequences, was used to quantify repertoire sharing. The source is immuneACCESS, and TCRdb retained only in-frame sequences with V and J called. Part of the clones is not carried over; for the studies checked, unresolved V genes explain less than half of this, and the remainder is unexplained. Clone size and the V and J calls come from that table; the DNA yielded D and trimming. This sample gives about 340,000 clones in total; roughly 8.8% of them show up just once. The leading ten clones occupy approximately 1% of the sample.

Each donor gave one peripheral blood draw, averaging approximately 0.12 L, which was collected into heparinised tubes. Naive, central memory, regulatory and stem cell-like memory CD4+ T cells were sorted on a BD FACSAria II using a panel including CD45RO, CCR7, CD25, CD127, CD95 and CD27. Purity was above 98% for every sorted population. Right away, PBMCs were isolated by Lymphoprep density gradient centrifugation and were stained directly, with no culture step. So that batch effects would be minimized, each experiment stained and sorted samples in pairs, pairing one healthy donor with one patient.

The chain links TRBV2 with TRBJ1-5; 7 central bases correspond to TRBD1. Sequences were obtained from central memory CD4+ T cells from blood. The origin of this receptor is a man younger than 40 with type 1 diabetes. The CDR3 amino acid sequence is: CASKGQISNQPQHF. The bases are TGTGCCAGCAAGGGACAGATAAGCAATCAGCCCCAGCATTTT.